Below, one T cell receptor beta chain is given with its context. Its antigen is not known. The data belong to a study of CD8+CD57+ T cells in acquired aplastic anemia. Study-level background: The average for DNA from sorted CD4+ and CD8+ cells was 3 to 4 ug. Study-level points and caveats: For CD8+ Simpson's diversity, patients and controls showed no significant difference. Researchers report that 25 to 35 CD8+ CDR3 sequences appeared in both patients and controls.

CDR3 size: 13 residues. Germline V lookup: CDR1 SNHLY, CDR2 FYNNEI. Unmatched junction bases numbered 5, after V lost 8 bases and J lost 3 bases. It was genomic DNA that served as the template for profiling TCR beta VDJ and CDR3. TCRdb reanalysed the reads using MiXCR and keeps one entry per CDR3 protein. The sample holds about 270,000 distinct CDR3 sequences, 45% to 70% seen once. This receptor was taken from a human donor with severe aplastic anemia or a healthy control (not recorded which). The V and J genes are TRBV2 and TRBJ2-7, with 9 positions matching TRBD1. The specimen was sorted CD4+, CD8+, or CD8+CD57+ T cells (not recorded which) from PBMCs. The chain's CDR3 is CASGPGQGYEQYF. CDR3 DNA: TGTGCCAGCGGACCGGGACAGGGCTACGAGCAGTACTTC.